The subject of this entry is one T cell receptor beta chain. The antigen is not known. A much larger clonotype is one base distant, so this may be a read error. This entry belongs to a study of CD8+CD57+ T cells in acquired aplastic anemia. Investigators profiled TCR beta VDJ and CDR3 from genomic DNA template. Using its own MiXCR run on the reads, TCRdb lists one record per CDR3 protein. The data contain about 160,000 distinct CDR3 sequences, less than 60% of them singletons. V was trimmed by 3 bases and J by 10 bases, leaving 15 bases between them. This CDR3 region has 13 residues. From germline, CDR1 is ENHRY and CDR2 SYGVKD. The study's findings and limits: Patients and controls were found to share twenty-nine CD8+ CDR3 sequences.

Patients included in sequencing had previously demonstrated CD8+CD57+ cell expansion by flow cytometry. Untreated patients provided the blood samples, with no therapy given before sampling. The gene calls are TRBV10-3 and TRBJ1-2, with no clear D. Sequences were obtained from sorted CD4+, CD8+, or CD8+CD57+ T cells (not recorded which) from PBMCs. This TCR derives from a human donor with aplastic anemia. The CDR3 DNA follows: TGTGCCATCAGTGACTCTAGCCGGGAGGTCTACACCTTC. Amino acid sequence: CAISDSSREVYTF.